What follows is one T cell receptor (beta chain) and its context. The antigen is undetermined. Primers for the PCR totalled 60 Vbeta and 13 Jbeta. Repertoires were generated with immunoSEQ multiplex PCR, while TCRdb's copy carries only in-frame clones and drops some. The sample contains tens of thousands of clones, approximately 47% of which appear only once. The data stem from a study of cytomegalovirus exposure and HLA in healthy donors. Findings and caveats of the study: A missense variant in DCLRE1C was later tied to TCR beta V- and J-gene trimming. Differences between HLA loci emerged in a later analysis of TCR association rates, with DRB1 most and HLA-C fewest.

This TCR came from a woman in her forties or fifties in good health and CMV-seronegative. Specimen: PBMCs.

As DNA, the CDR3 is TGTGCCAGCAGCCAAGATCCAGGGGTCTATGGCTACACCTTC. Translating it yields CASSQDPGVYGYTF. The chain has TRBV14 and TRBJ1-2; D is possibly TRBD1 (6 bases). The CDR3 has 14 amino acids. The germline CDR1 and CDR2 sequences are SGHDN and FVKESK. Trimming took off 0 bases at V and 4 bases at J, with 9 bases between the two ends.